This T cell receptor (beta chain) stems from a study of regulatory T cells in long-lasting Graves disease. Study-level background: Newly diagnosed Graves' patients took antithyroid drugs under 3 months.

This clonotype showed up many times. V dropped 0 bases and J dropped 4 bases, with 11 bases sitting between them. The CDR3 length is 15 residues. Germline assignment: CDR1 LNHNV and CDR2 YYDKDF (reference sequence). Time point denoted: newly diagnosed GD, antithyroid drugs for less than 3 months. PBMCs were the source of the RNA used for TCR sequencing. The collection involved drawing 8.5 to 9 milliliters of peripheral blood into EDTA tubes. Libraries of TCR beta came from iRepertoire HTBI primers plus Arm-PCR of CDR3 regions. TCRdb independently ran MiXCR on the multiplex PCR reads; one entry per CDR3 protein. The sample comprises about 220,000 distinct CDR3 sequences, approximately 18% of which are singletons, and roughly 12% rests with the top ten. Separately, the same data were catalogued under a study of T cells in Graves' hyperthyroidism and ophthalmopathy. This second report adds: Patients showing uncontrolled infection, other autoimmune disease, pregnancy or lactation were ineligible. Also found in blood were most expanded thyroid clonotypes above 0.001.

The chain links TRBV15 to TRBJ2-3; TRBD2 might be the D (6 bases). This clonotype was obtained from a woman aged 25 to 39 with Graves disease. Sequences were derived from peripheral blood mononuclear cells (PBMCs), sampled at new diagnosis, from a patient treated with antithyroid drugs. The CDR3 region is CATSRDYSGSDTQYF. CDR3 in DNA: TGTGCCACCAGCAGAGATTATAGCGGCTCAGATACGCAGTATTTT.